This T cell receptor beta chain was identified in a study of graft-versus-host responses after intestinal transplantation. Study overall: All recipients got anti-thymocyte globulin induction, then tacrolimus and steroids for approximately three years.

TCRdb's copy holds only in-frame clones and misses some; the assay was immunoSEQ multiplex PCR. The sample consists of roughly 50,000 clones, about 89% of them appearing once. Germline assignment: CDR1 SEHNR and CDR2 FQNEAQ (reference sequence). V lost 0 bases and J 1 base, leaving 9 bases between the germline ends. This CDR3 is built from 15 residues. Note on this clone: The antigen remains unidentified.

Study-wide results and limits: Elevated graft-versus-host to host-versus-graft clonal ratios in allografts were recorded for patients with graft-donor T cell macrochimerism.

The sequence was collected from a human patient who received an intestinal transplant, so some T cells may come from the graft donor. V and J are TRBV7-9 and TRBJ1-1, with no clear D. Sample: PBMCs, taken about 93 weeks after intestinal transplant. CDR3 DNA: TGTGCCAGCAGCTTAGCAAAGATTGGGAACACTGAAGCTTTCTTT. As protein: CASSLAKIGNTEAFF. The complete variable domain, with remaining parts taken from reference TRBV7-9 and TRBJ1-1, reads DTGVSQNPRHKITKRGQNVTFRCDPISEHNRLYWYRQTLGQGPEFLTYFQNEAQLEKSRLLSDRFSAERPKGSFSTLEIQRTEQGDSAMYLCASSLAKIGNTEAFFGQGTRLTVV.